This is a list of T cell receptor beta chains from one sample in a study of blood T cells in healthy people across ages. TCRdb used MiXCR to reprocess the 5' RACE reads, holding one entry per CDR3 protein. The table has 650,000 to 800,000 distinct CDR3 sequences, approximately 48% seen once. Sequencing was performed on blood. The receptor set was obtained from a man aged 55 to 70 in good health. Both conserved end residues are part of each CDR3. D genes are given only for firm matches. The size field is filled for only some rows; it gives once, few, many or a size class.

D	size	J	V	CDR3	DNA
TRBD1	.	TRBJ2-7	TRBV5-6	CASSRDDRVHEQYF	TGTGCCAGCAGCCGTGATGACAGGGTCCACGAGCAGTACTTC
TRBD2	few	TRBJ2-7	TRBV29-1	CSVPTELGTSGTYEQYF	TGCAGCGTCCCTACCGAACTCGGGACTAGCGGGACTTACGAGCAGTACTTC
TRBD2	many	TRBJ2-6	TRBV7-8	CASSPRLAGGLGVGANVLTF	TGTGCCAGCAGCCCCCGGTTAGCGGGGGGCCTAGGGGTTGGGGCCAACGTCCTGACTTTC
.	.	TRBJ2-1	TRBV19	CASSSPGGNEQFF	TGTGCCAGTAGTTCCCCAGGCGGTAATGAGCAGTTCTTC
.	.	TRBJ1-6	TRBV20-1	CSARDPAIKGSPLHF	TGCAGTGCTAGAGACCCAGCAATCAAGGGTTCACCCCTCCACTTT
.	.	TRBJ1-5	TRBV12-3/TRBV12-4	CASAPGSGRDNQPQHF	TGTGCCAGCGCCCCCGGTTCGGGCCGCGACAATCAGCCCCAGCATTTT
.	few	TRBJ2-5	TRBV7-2	CASSLAHVGTDQYF	TGTGCCAGCAGCTTAGCGCACGTAGGGACGGATCAGTACTTC
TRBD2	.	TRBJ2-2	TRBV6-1	CASREPGLAKGTGELFF	TGTGCCAGCCGTGAACCTGGACTAGCTAAGGGCACCGGGGAGCTGTTTTTT
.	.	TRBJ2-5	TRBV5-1	CASSFGPGKETQYF	.
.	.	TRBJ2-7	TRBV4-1	CASSQGAEGFYEQYF	TGCGCCAGCAGCCAAGGGGCGGAGGGTTTCTACGAGCAGTACTTC
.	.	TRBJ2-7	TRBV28	CASTRTRAPMGSYEQYF	TGTGCCAGCACCAGGACAAGGGCCCCTATGGGAAGCTACGAGCAGTACTTC
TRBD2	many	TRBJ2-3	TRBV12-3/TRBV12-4	CASSLRLAGSTDTQYF	TGTGCCAGCAGCTTGAGACTAGCGGGTAGCACAGATACGCAGTATTTT
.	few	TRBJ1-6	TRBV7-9	CASSLLARGNSPLHF	TGTGCCAGCAGCTTACTTGCTAGGGGTAATTCACCCCTCCACTTT
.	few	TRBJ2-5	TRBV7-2	CASSLAGFVETQYF	TGTGCCAGCAGCTTAGCAGGGTTCGTAGAGACCCAGTACTTC
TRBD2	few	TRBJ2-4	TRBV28	CASSKRGGGKNIQYF	TGTGCCAGCAGTAAGCGGGGGGGCGGCAAAAACATTCAGTACTTC
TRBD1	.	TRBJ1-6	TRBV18	CASSLDRNGSPLHF	TGTGCCAGCTCCCTGGACAGGAATGGATCACCCCTCCACTTT
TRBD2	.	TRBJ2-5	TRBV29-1	CSVECSSGGETQYF	TGCAGCGTTGAGTGCTCCTCGGGGGGAGAGACCCAGTACTTC
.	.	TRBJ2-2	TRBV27	CASSYLQVPRELFF	TGTGCCAGCAGTTACCTACAGGTCCCGAGGGAGCTGTTTTTT
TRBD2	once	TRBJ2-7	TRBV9	CASSVEASGGEYNEQYF	TGTGCCAGCAGCGTAGAGGCTAGCGGGGGAGAATACAATGAGCAGTACTTC
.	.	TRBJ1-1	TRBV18	CASSPRQAAGTEAFF	TGTGCCAGCTCACCAAGACAGGCCGCTGGAACTGAAGCTTTCTTT
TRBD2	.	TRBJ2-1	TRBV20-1	CRGRAGSGEQFF	TGCAGAGGACGAGCGGGATCTGGTGAGCAGTTCTTC
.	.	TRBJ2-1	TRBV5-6	CASSHLVVGRGSYNEQFF	TGTGCCAGCAGCCACCTGGTAGTAGGACGGGGTTCCTACAATGAGCAGTTCTTC
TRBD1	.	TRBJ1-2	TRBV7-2	CASSSPGQGAVGYTF	TGTGCCAGCAGCTCCCCGGGACAGGGGGCGGTTGGCTACACCTTC
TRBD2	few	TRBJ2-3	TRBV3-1	CASSQGASGGARRQYF	TGTGCCAGCAGCCAAGGCGCTAGCGGGGGGGCGAGGAGACAGTATTTT
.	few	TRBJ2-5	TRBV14	CASSPGTSYQETQYF	TGTGCCAGCAGCCCGGGGACTTCCTACCAAGAGACCCAGTACTTC
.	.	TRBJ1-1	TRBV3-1	CASSQTLAGGNTEAFF	TGTGCCAGCAGCCAAACCTTAGCGGGCGGGAACACTGAAGCTTTCTTT
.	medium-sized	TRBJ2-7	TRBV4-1	CASSQGQLSYEQYF	TGCGCCAGCAGCCAAGGACAGCTCTCCTACGAGCAGTACTTC
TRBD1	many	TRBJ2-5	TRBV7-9	CASSRKVTGGVGSRQETQYF	TGTGCCAGCAGCCGTAAAGTGACAGGGGGCGTCGGGTCGCGCCAAGAGACCCAGTACTTC
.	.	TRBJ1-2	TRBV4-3	CASSQDPATNYGYTF	TGCGCCAGCAGCCAAGATCCAGCCACTAACTATGGCTACACCTTC
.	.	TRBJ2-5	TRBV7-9	CASSQELGGPQAKTQYF	TGTGCCAGCAGCCAAGAACTGGGGGGCCCGCAGGCCAAGACCCAGTACTTC
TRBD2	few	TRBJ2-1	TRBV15	CATSRRLAGVNEQFF	TGTGCCACCAGCAGACGACTAGCGGGGGTCAATGAGCAGTTCTTC
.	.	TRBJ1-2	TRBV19	CASSRAKQGGYTF	TGTGCCAGTAGTAGGGCCAAACAGGGAGGCTACACCTTC
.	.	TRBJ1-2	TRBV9	CASSVGIGNYGYTF	TGTGCCAGCAGCGTAGGGATAGGAAACTATGGCTACACCTTC
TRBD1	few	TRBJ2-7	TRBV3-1	CASSLRQGRYEQYF	TGTGCCAGCAGCCTACGACAGGGGAGGTACGAGCAGTACTTC
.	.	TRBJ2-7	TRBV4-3	CASSQTRGYEQYF	TGCGCCAGCAGCCAAACGAGGGGATACGAGCAGTACTTC
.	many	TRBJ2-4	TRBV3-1	CASSPSSENIQYF	TGTGCCAGCAGCCCATCTTCTGAAAACATTCAGTACTTC
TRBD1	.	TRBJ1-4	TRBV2	CASVRTGVGEKLFF	TGTGCCAGCGTAAGGACAGGGGTTGGAGAAAAACTGTTTTTT
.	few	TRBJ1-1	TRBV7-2	CASNLDQGPLGTEAFF	TGTGCCAGCAACTTAGATCAGGGGCCGCTGGGGACTGAAGCTTTCTTT
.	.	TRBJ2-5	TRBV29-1	CSPRINQETQYF	TGCAGCCCCCGGATAAACCAAGAGACCCAGTACTTC
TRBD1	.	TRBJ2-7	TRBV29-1	CSVRGNYEQYF	TGCAGCGTCAGGGGGAATTACGAGCAGTACTTC
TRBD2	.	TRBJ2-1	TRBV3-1	CASSPSLAGAGTEQFF	TGTGCCAGCAGCCCTAGCTTAGCGGGGGCGGGGACTGAGCAGTTCTTC
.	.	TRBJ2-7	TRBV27	CASSFIRSAYEQYF	TGTGCCAGCAGTTTTATCCGATCAGCCTACGAGCAGTACTTC
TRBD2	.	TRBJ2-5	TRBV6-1	CASSDSGGRQETQYF	TGTGCCAGCAGTGACAGCGGGGGCAGACAAGAGACCCAGTACTTC
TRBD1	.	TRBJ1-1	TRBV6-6	CASSTIRGQNTEAFF	TGTGCCAGCAGCACGATCAGGGGGCAGAATACTGAAGCTTTCTTT
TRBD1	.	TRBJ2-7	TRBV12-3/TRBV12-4	CASSYGTEAYEQYF	TGTGCCAGCAGCTACGGGACAGAGGCCTACGAGCAGTACTTC
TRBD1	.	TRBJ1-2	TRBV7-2	CASSLYTGQGLYSYTF	TGTGCCAGCAGCCTATACACGGGACAGGGTCTTTATAGCTACACCTTC
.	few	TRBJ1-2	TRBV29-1	CSVAADNYGYTF	TGCAGCGTTGCGGCCGATAACTATGGCTACACCTTC
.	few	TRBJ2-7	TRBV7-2	CASSSTVQGVTYEQYF	TGTGCCAGCAGCTCGACAGTCCAAGGGGTTACCTACGAGCAGTACTTC
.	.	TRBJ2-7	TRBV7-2	CASSLKAVSYEQYF	TGTGCCAGCAGCTTAAAGGCCGTGTCCTACGAGCAGTACTTC
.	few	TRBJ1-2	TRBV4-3	CASRTVGDNYGYTF	TGCGCCAGCAGAACTGTTGGGGACAACTATGGCTACACCTTC
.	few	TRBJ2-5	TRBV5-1	CASRGPQETQYF	TGCGCCAGCAGGGGACCACAAGAGACCCAGTACTTC
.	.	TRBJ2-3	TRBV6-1	CASNSAGYTDTQYF	TGTGCCAGCAACAGCGCAGGGTACACAGATACGCAGTATTTT
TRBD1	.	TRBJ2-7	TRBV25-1	CASSVSGTGNYEQYF	TGTGCCAGCAGTGTTTCCGGGACAGGAAACTACGAGCAGTACTTC
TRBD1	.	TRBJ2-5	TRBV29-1	CSVESRGTLYNEQYF	TGCAGCGTTGAGTCCAGGGGGACCCTTTACAATGAGCAGTACTTC